The T cell receptor beta chain under discussion was sequenced for a study of blood T cell repertoires in COVID-19. The wider study: The United States, Italy and Spain were the sources of the acute and convalescent COVID-19 samples. PBMCs, B-cell-depleted T cells, or T cells provided the cDNA or gDNA that made up the material.

The germline V gene encodes CDR1 SEHNR and CDR2 FQNEAQ (reference sequence). Trimming left V 5 bases short and J 7 bases short, with 9 bases between. This CDR3 comprises 13 residues. Original processing notes: Nucleated cell counts were estimated from reference gene primer amplification. Sequencing used immunoSEQ multiplex PCR; TCRdb keeps in-frame clones, though not all of them. The D gene and trimming were derived from the DNA, and the V and J assignments and clone size from that table. The table has some 250,000 clones, around 83% seen once. The source of this sequence is a woman of 80 years or more with acute or convalescent COVID-19. The sample taken for sequencing was peripheral blood. The chain uses TRBV7-9 and TRBJ1-6; D is ambiguous. The CDR3 loop is CASSRGSNSPLHF. In DNA, the CDR3 is TGTGCCAGCAGCCGCGGATCGAATTCACCCCTCCACTTT.